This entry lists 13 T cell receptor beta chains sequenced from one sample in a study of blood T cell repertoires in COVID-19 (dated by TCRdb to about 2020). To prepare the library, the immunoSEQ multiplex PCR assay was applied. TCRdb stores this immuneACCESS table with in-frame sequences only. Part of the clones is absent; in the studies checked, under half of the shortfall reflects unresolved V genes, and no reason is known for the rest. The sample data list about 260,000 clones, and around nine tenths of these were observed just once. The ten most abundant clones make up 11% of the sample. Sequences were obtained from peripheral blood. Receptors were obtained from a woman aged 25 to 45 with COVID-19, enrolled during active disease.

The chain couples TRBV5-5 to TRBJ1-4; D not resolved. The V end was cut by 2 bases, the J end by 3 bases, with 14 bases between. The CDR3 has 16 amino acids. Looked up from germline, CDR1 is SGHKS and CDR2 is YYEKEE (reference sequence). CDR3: CASSFLPGPANEKLFF. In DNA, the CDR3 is TGTGCCAGCAGCTTCCTACCGGGTCCTGCTAATGAAAAACTGTTTTTT.

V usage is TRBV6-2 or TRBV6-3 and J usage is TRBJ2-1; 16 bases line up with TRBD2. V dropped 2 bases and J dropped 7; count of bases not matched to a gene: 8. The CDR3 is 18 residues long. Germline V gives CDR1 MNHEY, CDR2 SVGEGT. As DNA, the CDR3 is TGTGCCAGCAGTTACCGCGGGACTAGCGGGGGGGGAGGGAATGAGCAGTTCTTC. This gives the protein CASSYRGTSGGGGNEQFF.

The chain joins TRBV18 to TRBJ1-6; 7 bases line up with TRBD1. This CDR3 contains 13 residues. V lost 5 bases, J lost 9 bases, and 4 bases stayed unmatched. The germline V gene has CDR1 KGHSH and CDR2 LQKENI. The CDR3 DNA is TGTGCCAGCTCAATTGACAGGGCTTCACCCCTCCACTTT. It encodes CASSIDRASPLHF.

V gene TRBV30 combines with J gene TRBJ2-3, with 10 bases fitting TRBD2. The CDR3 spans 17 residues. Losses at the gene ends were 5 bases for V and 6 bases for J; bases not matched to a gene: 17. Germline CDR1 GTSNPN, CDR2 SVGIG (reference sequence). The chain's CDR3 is CAWRHRWTSGDRDTQYF. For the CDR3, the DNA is TGTGCCTGGCGCCATAGATGGACTAGCGGAGATAGGGATACGCAGTATTTT.

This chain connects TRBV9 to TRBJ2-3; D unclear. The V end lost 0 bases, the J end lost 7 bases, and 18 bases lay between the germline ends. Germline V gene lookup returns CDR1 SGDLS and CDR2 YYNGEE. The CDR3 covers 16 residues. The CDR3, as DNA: TGTGCCAGCAGCGTAGGGGCCGATCTATTGGGTCATACGCAGTATTTT. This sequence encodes CASSVGADLLGHTQYF.

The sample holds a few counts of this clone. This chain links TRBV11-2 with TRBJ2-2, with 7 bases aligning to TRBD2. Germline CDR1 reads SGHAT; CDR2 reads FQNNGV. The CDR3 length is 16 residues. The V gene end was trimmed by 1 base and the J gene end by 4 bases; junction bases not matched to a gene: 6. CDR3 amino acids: CASSLGSGRPTGELFF. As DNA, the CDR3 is TGTGCCAGCAGCTTAGGTAGCGGGCGACCCACCGGGGAGCTGTTTTTT. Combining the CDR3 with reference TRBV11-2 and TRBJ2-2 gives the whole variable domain EAGVAQSPRYKIIEKRQSVAFWCNPISGHATLYWYQQILGQGPKLLIQFQNNGVVDDSQLPKDRFSAERLKGVDSTLKIQPAKLEDSAVYLCASSLGSGRPTGELFFGEGSRLTVL.

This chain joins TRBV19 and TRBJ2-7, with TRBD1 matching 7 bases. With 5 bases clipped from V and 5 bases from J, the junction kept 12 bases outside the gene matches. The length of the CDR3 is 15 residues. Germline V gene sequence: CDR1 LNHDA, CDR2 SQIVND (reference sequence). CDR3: CASSPQTGTDHEQYF. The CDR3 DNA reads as TGTGCCAGTAGTCCTCAGACAGGGACCGACCACGAGCAGTACTTC.

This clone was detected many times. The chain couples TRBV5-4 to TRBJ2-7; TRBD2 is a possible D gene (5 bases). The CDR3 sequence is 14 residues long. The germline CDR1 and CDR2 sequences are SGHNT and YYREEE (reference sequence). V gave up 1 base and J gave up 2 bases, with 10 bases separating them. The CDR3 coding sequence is TGTGCCAGCAGCTTGATGGCGGGCCCCTACGAGCAGTACTTC. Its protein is CASSLMAGPYEQYF.

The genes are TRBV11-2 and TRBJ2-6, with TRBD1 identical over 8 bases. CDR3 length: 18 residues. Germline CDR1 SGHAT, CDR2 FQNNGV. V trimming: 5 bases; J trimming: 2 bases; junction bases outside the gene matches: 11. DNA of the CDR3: TGTGCCAGCAGCGGATGGGACAGGCGGGACACTGGGGCCAACGTCCTGACTTTC. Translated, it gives CASSGWDRRDTGANVLTF.

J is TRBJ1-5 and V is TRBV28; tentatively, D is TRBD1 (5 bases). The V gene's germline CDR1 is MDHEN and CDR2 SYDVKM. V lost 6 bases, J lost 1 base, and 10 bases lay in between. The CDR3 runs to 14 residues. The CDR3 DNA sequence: TGTGCCAGCAGAAGGGGTATAAGCAATCAGCCCCAGCATTTT. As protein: CASRRGISNQPQHF.

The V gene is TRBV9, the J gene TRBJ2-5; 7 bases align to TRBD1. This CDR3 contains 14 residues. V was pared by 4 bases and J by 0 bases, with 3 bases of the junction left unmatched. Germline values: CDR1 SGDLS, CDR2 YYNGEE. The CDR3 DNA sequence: TGTGCCAGCAGCCCGGGACAGTACCAAGAGACCCAGTACTTC. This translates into CASSPGQYQETQYF. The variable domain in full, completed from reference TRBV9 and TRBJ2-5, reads DSGVTQTPKHLITATGQRVTLRCSPRSGDLSVYWYQQSLDQGLQFLIQYYNGEERAKGNILERFSAQQFPDLHSELNLSSLELGDSALYFCASSPGQYQETQYFGPGTRLLVL.

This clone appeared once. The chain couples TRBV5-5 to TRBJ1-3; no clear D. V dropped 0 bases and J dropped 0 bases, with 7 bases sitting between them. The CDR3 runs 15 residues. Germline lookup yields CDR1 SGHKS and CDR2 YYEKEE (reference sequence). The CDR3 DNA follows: TGTGCCAGCAGCTTGGGGGAGAGCTCTGGAAACACCATATATTTT. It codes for CASSLGESSGNTIYF.

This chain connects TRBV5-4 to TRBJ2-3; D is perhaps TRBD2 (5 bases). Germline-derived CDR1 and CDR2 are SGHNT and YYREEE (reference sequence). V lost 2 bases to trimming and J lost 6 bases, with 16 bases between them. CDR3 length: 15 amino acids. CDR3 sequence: CASSFYRGRSDTQYF. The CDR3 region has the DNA TGTGCCAGCAGCTTTTACAGAGGGCGTTCGGATACGCAGTATTTT.